The 29 T cell receptor beta chains presented below share a single source sample, sequenced in a study of breast tumors, draining lymph nodes, adjacent tissues. Breast cancer patients provided tissue from their axillary draining lymph nodes. Via MiXCR, TCRdb re-called the multiplex PCR reads, giving one row per CDR3 protein. The sample gives 100,000 to 150,000 distinct CDR3 sequences, 15% to 20% of which show up once; 3.5% to 4.5% is in the top ten. What was sequenced was axillary lymph node tissue. The receptor set was obtained from a female donor with breast cancer. Some clones in this sample may be carry-over from other donors' samples.

This clonotype was seen many times. The chain recombines TRBV20-1 with TRBJ2-6, with D tentatively TRBD1 (6 bases). This CDR3 has 20 residues. V was clipped by 1 base and J by 0 bases, with 22 bases between them. Germline CDR1 is DFQATT and CDR2 is SNEGSKA (reference sequence). The CDR3 spells CSARAFLPQGSSSGANVLTF. The DNA for the CDR3 is TGCAGTGCTAGAGCTTTTTTACCACAGGGTTCATCCTCTGGGGCCAACGTCCTGACTTTC.

This clonotype was recorded at least ten times. DNA for the CDR3: TGTGCCAGCAGTGCTAACAGGGCGGAGGGCACAGATACGCAGTATTTT. Translating it yields CASSANRAEGTDTQYF. The V and J genes are TRBV2 and TRBJ2-3; possibly TRBD1 for D (6 bases). The germline V and J ends were trimmed by 4 bases and 1 base, with 15 bases remaining between them. The CDR3 has 16 residues. Germline assignment: CDR1 SNHLY and CDR2 FYNNEI.

This clonotype has ten or more counts. The chain joins TRBV4-2 to TRBJ1-2; D perhaps matches TRBD1 (6 bases). CDR3 length: 13 amino acids. Germline values: CDR1 LGHNA, CDR2 YNFKEQ. Trimming took off 4 bases at V and 8 bases at J, with 14 bases between the two ends. The CDR3 sequence is CASSPDRQRGYTF. CDR3 in DNA: TGTGCCAGCAGCCCCGACAGGCAGAGGGGCTACACCTTC.

The chain links TRBV27 to TRBJ1-5; D is perhaps TRBD1 (6 bases). Trimming took off 5 bases at V and 1 base at J, with 12 bases between the two ends. CDR1 and CDR2 from the germline V gene are MNHEY and SMNVEV (reference sequence). There are 15 residues in the CDR3. The CDR3, as DNA: TGTGCCAGCAGTCCTCAGGGGAACAGCAATCAGCCCCAGCATTTT. This sequence encodes CASSPQGNSNQPQHF.

In its sample, this clonotype was seen many times. The rearrangement links TRBV24-1 to TRBJ2-5; D is unclear. This CDR3 spans 13 amino acids. The V end lost 5 bases, the J end lost 5 bases, and 11 bases lay between the germline ends. Germline assignment: CDR1 KGHDR and CDR2 SFDVKD. Here the CDR3 DNA reads TGTGCCACCAGTGCGACAAAATGGGAGACCCAGTACTTC. As protein: CATSATKWETQYF.

In regard to this clonotype: A much larger clonotype is one base distant, so this may be a read error. The gene calls are TRBV7-9 and TRBJ2-2; D is perhaps TRBD1 or TRBD2 (6 bases each). Germline CDR1 and CDR2: SEHNR and FQNEAQ (reference sequence). This CDR3 spans 15 amino acids. V was shortened by 8 bases and J by 5 bases, with 18 bases between the two germline ends. Here the CDR3 DNA reads TGTGCCAGCGAAAGGCTGGGGGGCTTGACCGGGGAGCTGTTTTTT. The encoded protein is CASERLGGLTGELFF.

This clonotype appeared many times. The chain recombines TRBV7-9 with TRBJ1-4; unclear D gene. This CDR3 is built from 14 residues. Deletions cut 4 bases from V and 0 bases from J, with 6 bases between. Germline V lookup: CDR1 SEHNR, CDR2 FQNEAQ (reference sequence). The CDR3: CASSYGATNEKLFF. The CDR3 bases are TGTGCCAGCAGCTACGGTGCAACTAATGAAAAACTGTTTTTT.

This clonotype appeared many times. The rearrangement links TRBV5-6 to TRBJ2-3; TRBD2 agrees at 7 bases. The CDR3 runs 15 residues. Germline CDR1 and CDR2: SGHDT and YYEEEE. V lost 1 base, J lost 1 base, and 3 bases stayed unmatched. CDR3 sequence reads: CASSLTLARTDTQYF. CDR3 DNA sequence: TGTGCCAGCAGCTTGACACTAGCGCGCACAGATACGCAGTATTTT.

The chain joins TRBV12-3 or TRBV12-4 to TRBJ2-5, with D possibly being TRBD1 or TRBD2 (5 bases each). V was cut by 5 bases and J by 4 bases, with 17 bases left in between. This CDR3 is built from 15 residues. The CDR3 nucleotides are TGTGCCAGCAGTCGGGGCGTTGCGGTGGCAGAGACCCAGTACTTC. Its protein product is CASSRGVAVAETQYF.

The table lists this clonotype with a few counts. The chain joins TRBV6-5 to TRBJ2-1; 7 bases match TRBD2. Germline V lookup: CDR1 MNHEY, CDR2 SVGAGI. This CDR3 contains 16 residues. V was pared by 3 bases and J by 4 bases, with 9 bases of the junction left unmatched. The CDR3 spells CASSYLKGGRYNEQFF. The CDR3 coding sequence is TGTGCCAGCAGTTATTTGAAGGGAGGGAGATACAATGAGCAGTTCTTC.

This clonotype was recorded many times. The chain combines TRBV9 with TRBJ2-1; the match to TRBD2 covers 13 bases. CDR1 and CDR2 from the germline V gene are SGDLS and YYNGEE. This CDR3 is 15 amino acids long. V shed 4 bases, J shed 8 bases, and the junction held 6 bases outside the gene matches. CDR3 residues: CASSPGLAGFYEQFF. Written as DNA, the CDR3 is TGTGCCAGCAGCCCGGGACTAGCGGGATTCTATGAGCAGTTCTTC.

This clonotype has at least ten counts. CDR3 nucleotides: TGCAGCGTTGAACCGTTCGGACAGGGGGCGGGCAATGAGCAGTTCTTC. Its translation is CSVEPFGQGAGNEQFF. The J gene is TRBJ2-1, the V gene TRBV29-1, with 11 bases aligning to TRBD1. CDR1 is SQVTM and CDR2 is ANQGSEA in the germline V gene. Germline trimming cut 2 bases from V and 6 bases from J; bases unmatched to any gene: 9. CDR3 length equals 16 residues.

This clonotype was picked up many times. This rearrangement joins TRBV4-1 to TRBJ2-1, with 7 bases lining up with TRBD2. The CDR3 is made up of 17 amino acids. The junction had 8 bases not matched to a gene; V was cut back by 1 base and J by 2 bases. CDR1 and CDR2 from the germline V gene are MGHRA and YSYEKL. CDR3 residues: CASSQGRASGAYNEQFF. CDR3 in DNA: TGCGCCAGCAGCCAAGGGAGAGCTAGCGGAGCCTACAATGAGCAGTTCTTC.

This clonotype was found many times. V usage is TRBV6-1 and J usage is TRBJ2-1, with 7 positions matching TRBD1. V was pared by 5 bases and J by 0 bases, with 4 bases of the junction left unmatched. This CDR3 is built from 15 residues. CDR1 MNHNS and CDR2 SASEGT come from the germline V gene. The CDR3 protein is CASSPQGVSYNEQFF. Written as DNA, the CDR3 is TGTGCCAGCAGTCCTCAGGGGGTCTCCTACAATGAGCAGTTCTTC.

Many counts were recorded for this clonotype. The chain couples TRBV12-3 or TRBV12-4 to TRBJ2-2, with 9 nucleotides matching TRBD2. Losses at the gene ends were 4 bases for V and 7 bases for J; bases not matched to a gene: 7. This CDR3 has 15 residues. The CDR3 loop reads CASSWKRGDIGELFF. Here the CDR3 DNA reads TGTGCCAGCAGTTGGAAGCGGGGGGATATCGGGGAGCTGTTTTTT.

This clonotype was picked up many times. The chain links TRBV3-1 to TRBJ2-6; 8 bases are a match to TRBD1. This CDR3 comprises 17 residues. The germline V gene has CDR1 LGHDT and CDR2 YNNKEL (reference sequence). Trimming took 4 bases from V and 0 from J; bases not matched to a gene: 5. CDR3 region: CASSLGTGVSGANVLTF. CDR3 DNA sequence: TGTGCCAGCAGCCTCGGGACAGGAGTCTCTGGGGCCAACGTCCTGACTTTC.

The rearrangement joins TRBV5-4 to TRBJ1-4; 8 nucleotides align to TRBD1. This CDR3 has 14 amino acids. With 4 bases clipped from V and 3 bases from J, the junction kept 2 bases outside the gene matches. In germline, CDR1 is SGHNT, CDR2 YYREEE (reference sequence). The CDR3, as DNA: TGTGCCAGCAGCGCGGACAGGGCTAATGAAAAACTGTTTTTT. Translation gives CASSADRANEKLFF.

There are many counts of this clonotype. At one boundary the junction diverges from the germline segment, which might be a read error. V usage is TRBV7-7 and J usage is TRBJ1-4; D remains unclear. The germline gives CDR1 SSHAT, CDR2 FNYEAQ (reference sequence). There are 13 residues in the CDR3. The CDR3 DNA is TGTGCTAGCAGCTTAGGACCTAATGAAAAACTGTTTTTT. Encoded protein: CASSLGPNEKLFF.

This clonotype showed up many times. The rearrangement links TRBV6-1 to TRBJ1-6; weak D call: TRBD1 (6 bases). Between the trimmed V and J ends, which lost 4 bases and 11 bases, there was a span of 15 bases. Germline CDR1 is MNHNS and CDR2 is SASEGT. The CDR3 consists of 14 residues. The CDR3 loop reads CASSGGDRTAPLHF. DNA of the CDR3: TGTGCCAGCAGTGGAGGAGACAGGACCGCACCCCTCCACTTT.

In this sample, this clonotype turned up many times. The chain links TRBV10-3 to TRBJ1-6; 7 bases match TRBD1. CDR3 length equals 14 residues. V was clipped by 5 bases and J by 5 bases; unmatched bases: 3. Germline V gene lookup returns CDR1 ENHRY and CDR2 SYGVKD. CDR3 bases: TGTGCCATCAGTATTCAGGGGGATAATTCACCCCTCCACTTT. Encoded protein: CAISIQGDNSPLHF.

At least ten counts were recorded for this clonotype. The V and J genes are TRBV6-9 and TRBJ2-1, with D perhaps being TRBD1 or TRBD2 (5 bases each). The CDR3 length is 19 residues. Germline V gene data show CDR1 as MNHGY and CDR2 as SVAAGI. The germline V and J ends were trimmed by 7 bases and 6 bases, with 31 bases remaining between them. The CDR3 protein is CASIWQGPQGGPGGNEQFF. CDR3 nucleotides: TGTGCCAGCATTTGGCAGGGCCCCCAAGGCGGCCCTGGGGGCAATGAGCAGTTCTTC.

This clonotype was counted many times. The V call is TRBV27, the J call TRBJ2-7; weak D call: TRBD2 (5 bases). V lost 10 bases and J 2 bases, leaving 21 bases between the germline ends. This CDR3 is 15 amino acids long. Germline CDR1 reads MNHEY; CDR2 reads SMNVEV (reference sequence). The CDR3, as DNA: TGTGCCACCCAGTTTCGTAGGGAGCCGACCTACGAGCAGTACTTC. This codes for CATQFRREPTYEQYF.

This clonotype has a count of ten or more. This chain uses TRBV18 with TRBJ1-2, with a possible D match to TRBD1 (6 bases). The CDR3 loop spans 14 amino acids. CDR1 is KGHSH, CDR2 LQKENI, per germline. V lost 1 base to trimming and J lost 0 bases, with 6 bases between them. The CDR3 DNA is TGTGCCAGCTCACCACAGGGGGCTAACTATGGCTACACCTTC. As protein: CASSPQGANYGYTF. Full variable domain (outside the CDR3, taken from reference TRBV18 and TRBJ1-2): NAGVMQNPRHLVRRRGQEARLRCSPMKGHSHVYWYRQLPEEGLKFMVYLQKENIIDESGMPKERFSAEFPKEGPSILRIQQVVRGDSAAYFCASSPQGANYGYTFGSGTRLTVV.

Details on this clonotype: This may stem from a read error, because a much larger clone lies one nucleotide away. The chain has TRBV29-1 and TRBJ2-2; maybe TRBD2 (5 bases). Germline-derived CDR1 and CDR2 are SQVTM and ANQGSEA. The CDR3 is 13 residues long. CDR3 region: CSVVTVYTGEPFF. The CDR3, as DNA: TGCAGCGTTGTGACTGTTTACACCGGGGAGCCGTTTTTT.

The chain combines TRBV28 with TRBJ2-1; 9 positions match TRBD1. CDR1 and CDR2 (germline): MDHEN, SYDVKM. The CDR3 spans 17 residues. Germline trimming cut 4 bases from V and 8 bases from J; bases unmatched to any gene: 15. The CDR3 loop reads CASSSWTGAGRVYEQFF. Here the CDR3 DNA reads TGTGCCAGCAGTTCCTGGACAGGGGCCGGTCGAGTCTATGAGCAGTTCTTC.

As concerns this clonotype: It may be a read error: a sequence one base away is much more abundant. The CDR3 does not end in the conserved phenylalanine or tryptophan, so this is likely a read error. This rearrangement joins TRBV6-5 to TRBJ1-2, with D hard to call. CDR3 length: 17 residues. The V gene's germline CDR1 is MNHEY and CDR2 SVGAGI. V was cut by 4 bases and J by 0 bases, with 18 bases left in between. This CDR3 reads CASSSLTVSLANYGYTS. For the CDR3, the DNA is TGTGCCAGCAGTTCTCTCACTGTATCACTTGCTAACTATGGCTACACCTCC.

On this clonotype itself: This sequence may be a read error, since a much larger clone differs from it by one base. The rearrangement joins TRBV20-1 to TRBJ1-2; a weak D match, TRBD1 (5 bases). From germline, CDR1 is DFQATT and CDR2 SNEGSKA (reference sequence). Trimming cost V 5 bases and J 2 bases, with 15 bases left between them. The CDR3 has 14 residues. The CDR3 DNA reads as TGCAGTGCTGGAACTGGGTCAGGGAACTATGGCTACACCTTC. It encodes CSAGTGSGNYGYTF.

Notes on this clonotype: A much larger clone differs from this one at a single base, so this may be a read error. Here the CDR3 reads CASGLVRIVSGNTIYF. CDR3 bases: TGCGCCAGCGGCTTGGTGCGTATAGTCTCTGGAAACACCATATATTTT. The chain joins TRBV5-1 to TRBJ1-3; no definite D call. This CDR3 has 16 residues. Germline values: CDR1 SGHRS, CDR2 YFSETQ.

This clonotype appeared a few times. The rearrangement links TRBV10-3 to TRBJ2-5; 8 bases align to TRBD1. The CDR3 sequence is 15 residues long. Trimming at V came to 1 base and at J to 4 bases, leaving 5 bases not matched to a gene. Germline V gene data show CDR1 as ENHRY and CDR2 as SYGVKD. CDR3 sequence: CAISELDRDRETQYF. The CDR3 bases are TGTGCCATCAGTGAGTTGGACAGGGATCGAGAGACCCAGTACTTC.